These 32 T cell receptor beta chains came from one sample sequenced in a study of shared clonotypes between healthy human individuals. CD8 cells regarded as naive lacked CD45RO, were positively chosen for CCR7, and omitted terminally differentiated effector memory CD45RA+ cells. Here immunoSEQ multiplex PCR was the method, and the copy in TCRdb shows in-frame clones only, minus some. The table records around 2,100,000 clones, about 95% of them present only once. The sequenced material came from naive CD8+ T cells sorted from blood. The receptors originated from a man aged 18 to 35 in good health.

The chain uses TRBV29-1 and TRBJ1-3; the D gene is possibly TRBD1 (5 bases). Germline lookup yields CDR1 SQVTM and CDR2 ANQGSEA. V lost 4 bases and J lost 5, with 15 bases in between. This CDR3 has 14 residues. The DNA for the CDR3 is TGCAGCGTTGGAACAGGAGAAGGTAGAAACACCATATATTTT. Its translation is CSVGTGEGRNTIYF.

The V and J genes are TRBV29-1 and TRBJ2-1; D gene ambiguous. The CDR3 is 13 residues long. Germline CDR1 is SQVTM and CDR2 is ANQGSEA. V gave up 4 bases and J gave up 6 bases, with 13 bases separating them. As DNA, the CDR3 is TGCAGCGTTGGGGGTGCCTTGGGCAATGAGCAGTTCTTC. This encodes CSVGGALGNEQFF.

This chain connects TRBV6-6 to TRBJ2-7; TRBD1 is a possible D gene (6 bases). Germline V gene lookup returns CDR1 MNHNY and CDR2 SVGAGI (reference sequence). With 2 bases removed from V and 4 bases from J, the gap between germline ends came to 18 bases. This CDR3 comprises 16 residues. Here the CDR3 reads CASSYVGQGTWYEQYF. DNA for the CDR3: TGTGCCAGCAGTTACGTGGGGCAGGGGACGTGGTACGAGCAGTACTTC.

A remark on this clone: It is unclear where the CDR3 begins or ends on the DNA, so no DNA is shown, and the CDR3 is as TCRdb lists it. This sequence joins TRBV28 and TRBJ1-2; the D call of TRBD1 is as the table states it, not checked on the DNA. The CDR3 numbers 16 amino acids, ends counted. Germline CDR1 and CDR2: MDHEN and SYDVKM. The CDR3 sequence is CASSSAPGQGDYGYTF.

Notes on this clone: The sample contains more than one DNA sequence encoding this CDR3. The gene calls are TRBV7-9 and TRBJ1-1; D gene unclear. The length of the CDR3 is 14 residues. V was trimmed by 1 base and J by 1 base, leaving 7 bases between them. The V gene's germline CDR1 is SEHNR and CDR2 FQNEAQ (reference sequence). The CDR3 nucleotides are TGTGCCAGCAGCTTAGAAGGACCGAACACTGAAGCTTTCTTT. Amino acids: CASSLEGPNTEAFF. The full variable domain, rest sourced from reference TRBV7-9 and TRBJ1-1, is DTGVSQNPRHKITKRGQNVTFRCDPISEHNRLYWYRQTLGQGPEFLTYFQNEAQLEKSRLLSDRFSAERPKGSFSTLEIQRTEQGDSAMYLCASSLEGPNTEAFFGQGTRLTVV.

CDR3 in DNA: TGCAGCGTTGAAGGCGAGGGGGGAGGCGGCACAGATACGCAGTATTTT. Translation gives CSVEGEGGGGTDTQYF. V and J are TRBV29-1 and TRBJ2-3; D possibly matches TRBD1 or TRBD2 (6 bases each). The germline gives CDR1 SQVTM, CDR2 ANQGSEA. This CDR3 spans 16 amino acids. Deletions cut 1 base from V and 1 base from J, with 15 bases between.

The chain combines TRBV29-1 with TRBJ2-4; D unclear. Germline CDR1 and CDR2: SQVTM and ANQGSEA. Trimming removed 0 bases at V and 5 bases at J, with 14 bases between. The CDR3 extends over 15 amino acids. In DNA form, the CDR3 reads TGCAGCGTTGAAGATGGCCGTGCAAGCCAAAACATTCAGTACTTC. Its translation: CSVEDGRASQNIQYF. The full variable domain, in which reference TRBV29-1 and TRBJ2-4 provide the parts outside the CDR3, is SAVISQKPSRDICQRGTSLTIQCQVDSQVTMMFWYRQQPGQSLTLIATANQGSEATYESGFVIDKFPISRPNLTFSTLTVSNMSPEDSSIYLCSVEDGRASQNIQYFGAGTRLSVL.

Only one count was recorded for this clone. The chain links TRBV19 to TRBJ2-6; the D is unclear. The CDR3 loop spans 14 amino acids. Trimming left V 5 bases short and J 0 bases short, with 5 bases between. The germline V gene has CDR1 LNHDA and CDR2 SQIVND (reference sequence). CDR3 DNA sequence: TGTGCCAGTAGTGCTTACTCTGGGGCCAACGTCCTGACTTTC. Amino acids: CASSAYSGANVLTF.

The V and J genes are TRBV19 and TRBJ2-7, with 9 bases aligning to TRBD1. Losses at the gene ends were 8 bases for V and 6 bases for J; bases not matched to a gene: 11. Germline V lookup: CDR1 LNHDA, CDR2 SQIVND (reference sequence). The CDR3 sequence is 14 residues long. CDR3 DNA: TGTGCCAGTCGGCCGGGACAGGGTCTTTCCGAGCAGTACTTC. This encodes CASRPGQGLSEQYF.

The chain carries TRBV7-3 and TRBJ2-1, with no clear D. The CDR3 runs 15 residues. V was trimmed by 0 bases and J by 2 bases, leaving 8 bases between them. Germline-derived CDR1 and CDR2 are SGHTA and FQGTGA. In DNA, the CDR3 is TGTGCCAGCAGCTTAACCCGTGGTCCCTACAATGAGCAGTTCTTC. Its protein product is CASSLTRGPYNEQFF.

Points on this clone: This sample includes further DNA sequences coding for the same CDR3. The chain couples TRBV19 to TRBJ2-7; maybe TRBD2 (5 bases). CDR1 and CDR2 (germline): LNHDA, SQIVND (reference sequence). The CDR3 has 14 residues. The V gene lost 3 bases and the J gene lost 1 base, with 10 bases spanning the gap. CDR3 sequence: CASSILGGSYEQYF. In DNA form, the CDR3 reads TGTGCCAGTAGTATCCTAGGCGGGTCCTACGAGCAGTACTTC.

The genes are TRBV27 and TRBJ1-2; TRBD1 matches at 8 bases. The CDR3 runs 14 residues. Germline lookup yields CDR1 MNHEY and CDR2 SMNVEV (reference sequence). V lost 5 bases, J lost 3 bases, and 5 bases stayed unmatched. The CDR3 DNA reads as TGTGCCAGCAGTATAACAGGGGGTGACTATGGCTACACCTTC. It encodes CASSITGGDYGYTF.

This clone was detected only once. Other DNA sequences in this sample translate to the same CDR3. Here the CDR3 reads CASSLAGNSYEQYF. In DNA, the CDR3 is TGTGCCAGCAGCTTGGCGGGGAATTCCTACGAGCAGTACTTC. The chain couples TRBV5-4 to TRBJ2-7, with D tentatively TRBD2 (5 bases). The CDR3 spans 14 residues. Between the trimmed V and J ends, which lost 0 bases and 1 base, there was a span of 8 bases. From germline, CDR1 is SGHNT and CDR2 YYREEE (reference sequence).

The gene calls are TRBV7-9 and TRBJ2-7, with 7 bases identical to TRBD2. With 6 bases clipped from V and 5 bases from J, the junction kept 19 bases outside the gene matches. Germline V gives CDR1 SEHNR, CDR2 FQNEAQ (reference sequence). CDR3 length: 17 amino acids. For the CDR3, the DNA is TGTGCCAGCAGTTCAAGCCCGGGAGGTCTCGGGGTGAACGAGCAGTACTTC. Translation gives CASSSSPGGLGVNEQYF.

This clone was recorded only once. The chain is built from TRBV11-2 and TRBJ1-6; unclear D gene. The CDR3 is made up of 14 amino acids. The germline V gene encodes CDR1 SGHAT and CDR2 FQNNGV. Trimming shortened V by 2 bases and J by 5 bases, and 7 bases separated the two germline ends. CDR3 loop: CASSLNVDNSPLHF. Here the CDR3 DNA reads TGTGCCAGCAGCTTAAACGTCGATAATTCACCCCTCCACTTT.

The V and J genes are TRBV7-8 and TRBJ2-2; 9 bases agree with TRBD1. The CDR3 sequence is 17 residues long. Germline-derived CDR1 and CDR2 are SGHVS and FQNEAQ. The trim removed 2 bases at V and 3 bases at J, leaving 7 bases unmatched. The CDR3 nucleotides read TGTGCCAGCAGCTTACCCAGGGACAGGGAGGACACCGGGGAGCTGTTTTTT. It yields the protein CASSLPRDREDTGELFF.

The chain links TRBV27 to TRBJ2-7; 8 bases agree with TRBD1. Losses at the gene ends were 0 bases for V and 4 bases for J; bases not matched to a gene: 17. Germline CDR1 MNHEY, CDR2 SMNVEV (reference sequence). The CDR3 is made up of 19 amino acids. The CDR3 DNA is TGTGCCAGCAGTTTATCTGACCCCTCAAACAGGGGGGCCCCGTACGAGCAGTACTTC. The encoded protein is CASSLSDPSNRGAPYEQYF.

To note about this clone: Within the sample, other DNA sequences also encode this same CDR3. The chain carries TRBV29-1 and TRBJ1-1; 7 positions match TRBD1. This CDR3 is 12 amino acids long. J gave up 4 bases and V 5 bases, and 4 bases lay outside the gene matches. Germline V gene data show CDR1 as SQVTM and CDR2 as ANQGSEA. The CDR3 DNA reads TGCAGCGTTCTTCAGGGGGGCACTGAAGCTTTCTTT. This gives the protein CSVLQGGTEAFF.

The chain joins TRBV5-6 to TRBJ2-1; 12 bases match TRBD2. The length of the CDR3 is 17 residues. Germline CDR1 reads SGHDT; CDR2 reads YYEEEE. J lost 7 bases, V lost 0 bases, and 8 bases had no gene match. CDR3: CASSLEVLAGGPNEQFF. The CDR3 DNA is TGTGCCAGCAGCTTGGAAGTTCTAGCGGGAGGGCCGAATGAGCAGTTCTTC.

V usage is TRBV4-2 and J usage is TRBJ1-5, with a weak D call TRBD1 (6 bases). Germline CDR1 and CDR2: LGHNA and YNFKEQ. The CDR3 has 18 residues. The V gene lost 0 bases and the J gene lost 3 bases, with 18 bases spanning the gap. CDR3 DNA sequence: TGTGCCAGCAGCCAAGATCCCGGGCAGGGGTCGGTCAATCAGCCCCAGCATTTT. Protein sequence: CASSQDPGQGSVNQPQHF.

This chain connects TRBV6-6 to TRBJ2-4; TRBD2 might be the D (5 bases). The CDR3 covers 14 residues. Germline assignment: CDR1 MNHNY and CDR2 SVGAGI (reference sequence). Trimming shortened V by 5 bases and J by 6 bases, and 14 bases separated the two germline ends. CDR3 region: CASSTGDRGNIQYF. DNA for the CDR3: TGTGCCAGCAGTACCGGAGACCGGGGAAACATTCAGTACTTC.

This sequence joins TRBV6-5 and TRBJ2-1; TRBD1 aligns across 11 bases. CDR1 MNHEY and CDR2 SVGAGI come from the germline V gene. The V and J ends lost 4 bases and 9 bases, in that order; junction bases with no gene match: 5. The CDR3 totals 14 residues. The CDR3 sequence: CASSFGQGAGEQFF. In DNA, the CDR3 is TGTGCCAGCAGTTTCGGACAGGGGGCTGGTGAGCAGTTCTTC.

In regard to this clone: Within the sample, other DNA sequences also encode this same CDR3. The chain couples TRBV6-5 to TRBJ2-7, with TRBD2 identical over 7 bases. The CDR3 has 14 residues. J gave up 3 bases and V 2 bases, and 4 bases lay outside the gene matches. The germline CDR1 and CDR2 sequences are MNHEY and SVGAGI. The CDR3 DNA reads TGTGCCAGCAGTTACGGCGGGAGAAGCTACGAGCAGTACTTC. It encodes CASSYGGRSYEQYF.

The chain carries TRBV13 and TRBJ2-5; 8 positions agree with TRBD2. CDR3 length: 14 residues. CDR1 and CDR2 from the germline V gene are PRHDT and FYEKMQ (reference sequence). Germline trimming cut 1 base from V and 7 bases from J; bases unmatched to any gene: 5. CDR3 DNA: TGTGCCAGCAGCTTAGCCGGGAGGGCCGGGACCCAGTACTTC. Protein product: CASSLAGRAGTQYF.

This chain uses TRBV6-5 with TRBJ1-1, with 9 bases matching TRBD1. Germline V gene sequence: CDR1 MNHEY, CDR2 SVGAGI. This CDR3 region has 15 residues. With 6 bases clipped from V and 3 bases from J, the junction kept 8 bases outside the gene matches. The CDR3 loop is CASSDTGTGYTEAFF. Written as DNA, the CDR3 is TGTGCCAGCAGCGATACCGGGACAGGGTACACTGAAGCTTTCTTT.

Only one count was recorded for this clone. Additional DNA sequences in this sample encode the identical CDR3. This rearrangement joins TRBV6-6 to TRBJ2-1; D not resolved. This CDR3 has 11 residues. Trimming left V 4 bases short and J 7 bases short, with 5 bases between. The V gene's germline CDR1 is MNHNY and CDR2 SVGAGI (reference sequence). The CDR3 DNA follows: TGTGCCAGCAGTTTAGGGAATGAGCAGTTCTTC. The encoded protein is CASSLGNEQFF.

The chain uses TRBV28 and TRBJ1-3, with D uncertain. CDR3 length: 19 residues. Germline V CDR1 and CDR2: MDHEN, SYDVKM. The V end was cut by 4 bases, the J end by 2 bases, with 24 bases between. The CDR3 nucleotides are TGTGCCAGCAGTTCCGCCGATGTCATCCAGGCTCTGCCTGGAAACACCATATATTTT. Translation: CASSSADVIQALPGNTIYF.

This clone was observed once. The chain joins TRBV20-1 to TRBJ1-1; D unclear. The CDR3 consists of 11 residues. Trimming took 4 bases from V and 5 from J, leaving 8 bases between them. Germline values: CDR1 DFQATT, CDR2 SNEGSKA (reference sequence). CDR3 loop: CSATLGTEAFF. CDR3 nucleotide sequence: TGCAGTGCTACTCTGGGGACTGAAGCTTTCTTT.

With regard to this clone: Other DNA sequences within the sample encode an identical CDR3. V usage is TRBV5-6 and J usage is TRBJ2-7; D is uncertain. Trimming left V 5 bases short and J 4 bases short, with 7 bases between. The CDR3 is made up of 11 amino acids. Per germline, CDR1 SGHDT and CDR2 YYEEEE. The CDR3 loop reads CASSSIYEQYF. As DNA, the CDR3 is TGTGCCAGCAGTAGTATTTACGAGCAGTACTTC.

Comment on this clone: The sample holds other DNA sequences that translate to the same CDR3. This sequence joins TRBV6-5 and TRBJ2-3; 11 nucleotides line up with TRBD2. The CDR3 totals 15 residues. Germline CDR1 reads MNHEY; CDR2 reads SVGAGI. V dropped 9 bases and J dropped 3; count of bases not matched to a gene: 8. In DNA, the CDR3 is TGTGCCAGTCGGCATATAGCGGGAGGGACAGATACGCAGTATTTT. Translation: CASRHIAGGTDTQYF.

This clone was detected only once. The chain carries TRBV4-1 and TRBJ2-1, with TRBD2 matching over 8 bases. CDR3 length: 15 residues. Germline trimming cut 1 base from V and 8 bases from J; bases unmatched to any gene: 7. CDR1 and CDR2 from the germline V gene are MGHRA and YSYEKL. In DNA form, the CDR3 reads TGCGCCAGCAGCCAAGGGGGACTAGGTTTGGATGAGCAGTTCTTC. It yields the protein CASSQGGLGLDEQFF.

J is TRBJ2-7 and V is TRBV27; TRBD2 agrees at 7 bases. Trimming took 5 bases from V and 5 from J; bases not matched to a gene: 9. CDR1 MNHEY and CDR2 SMNVEV come from the germline V gene (reference sequence). This CDR3 spans 14 amino acids. The CDR3 reads CASSERGPEDEQYF. The CDR3 coding sequence is TGTGCCAGCAGTGAGCGGGGCCCCGAAGACGAGCAGTACTTC.